This T cell receptor beta chain is drawn from a study of glioma-infiltrating T cells after dendritic cell vaccination. Study results and caveats: Survival was not directly related to TCR clonality in these patients.

Sequencing used immunoSEQ multiplex PCR; TCRdb keeps in-frame clones, though not all of them. This table has about 67,000 clones, 65% to 90% appearing once. No glioblastoma patient carried an isocitrate dehydrogenase mutation. For this clone: What it binds is not known.

V gave up 0 bases and J gave up 1 base; unmatched junction bases: 0. The CDR3 length is 15 residues. Germline V lookup: CDR1 SGDLS, CDR2 YYNGEE. Material: blood, obtained before dendritic cell vaccination. This TCR was sampled from a human donor with glioblastoma. The rearrangement uses TRBV9 and TRBJ2-7; 11 bases agree with TRBD2. For the CDR3, the DNA is TGTGCCAGCAGCGTAGGACTAGCGGGGTCCTACGAGCAGTACTTC. This encodes CASSVGLAGSYEQYF.